This entry lists 4 T cell receptor beta chains sequenced from one sample in a study of regulatory T cells in long-lasting Graves disease. Time point described: newly diagnosed GD, antithyroid drugs for less than 3 months. PBMC-derived RNA was used for the TCR library. Arm-PCR with iRepertoire HTBI primers amplified the CDR3 regions for these TCR beta libraries. TCRdb re-called the multiplex PCR reads through MiXCR, storing one row per CDR3 protein. The sample carries 370,000 or so distinct CDR3 sequences, about a sixth recorded once. This sample also appeared in a second study, on T cells in Graves' hyperthyroidism and ophthalmopathy.

Sequenced material: peripheral blood mononuclear cells (PBMCs), taken at new diagnosis, from a patient treated with antithyroid drugs. These receptors all come from a woman younger than 35 with Graves disease.

This clonotype was observed a few times. This chain links TRBV5-1 with TRBJ1-2; D is unclear. The CDR3 contains 15 residues. Trimming removed 0 bases from V and 2 bases from J, with 11 bases in between. The V gene's germline CDR1 is SGHRS and CDR2 YFSETQ. CDR3 region: CASSLGEFLNYGYTF. DNA of the CDR3: TGCGCCAGCAGCTTGGGGGAATTTTTGAACTATGGCTACACCTTC.

As regards this clonotype: Since a far larger clone is one base different, this is likely a read error. CDR3 amino acids: CASGEGQGGLGEQFF. The CDR3 bases are TGTGCCAGCGGCGAAGGACAGGGGGGTCTAGGGGAGCAGTTCTTC. The chain recombines TRBV3-1 with TRBJ2-7, with 10 nucleotides matching TRBD1. The DNA end lines up better with TRBJ2-1; the J call may be wrong. The CDR3 length is 15 residues. Germline lookup yields CDR1 LGHDT and CDR2 YNNKEL (reference sequence).

This clonotype turned up a few times. A much more abundant neighbour one base away suggests this may be a read error. This chain uses TRBV5-6 with TRBJ2-1; 11 bases align to TRBD2. Germline V lookup: CDR1 SGHDT, CDR2 YYEEEE. Trimming cost V 1 base and J 7 bases; bases outside gene matches: 4. The CDR3 extends over 15 amino acids. The CDR3 here is CASSLSTSGRNEQFF. CDR3 nucleotide sequence: TGTGCCAGCAGCTTGAGTACTAGCGGGAGAAATGAGCAGTTCTTC. Based on the CDR3 plus reference TRBV5-6 and TRBJ2-1, the full variable domain is DAGVTQSPTHLIKTRGQQVTLRCSPKSGHDTVSWYQQALGQGPQFIFQYYEEEERQRGNFPDRFSGHQFPNYSSELNVNALLLGDSALYLCASSLSTSGRNEQFFGPGTRLTVL.

The chain links TRBV13 to TRBJ2-6; 7 bases are shared with TRBD2. The CDR3 contains 20 residues. V trimming: 5 bases; J trimming: 3 bases; junction bases outside the gene matches: 19. Germline V CDR1 and CDR2: PRHDT, FYEKMQ (reference sequence). The chain's CDR3 is CASSPIFLAASVGGANVLTF. The CDR3 nucleotides read TGTGCCAGCAGCCCCATTTTTCTAGCGGCCTCGGTCGGTGGGGCCAACGTCCTGACTTTC.